What follows are 6 T cell receptor beta chains derived from one specimen sequenced in a study of cytomegalovirus exposure and HLA in healthy donors. TCRdb's table, derived via immunoSEQ multiplex PCR, lists solely in-frame clones and lacks some. The table has some 150,000 clones, approximately 90% seen once; the top ten hold about 4.9%. Material: PBMCs. Receptors originate from a man aged 18 to 29 in good health and CMV-seropositive.

CDR3 sequence (DNA): TGTGCCAGTAGACCCAAAGGACAGGGGAGCAATCAGCCCCAGCATTTT. It encodes CASRPKGQGSNQPQHF. This chain uses TRBV19 with TRBJ1-5; 9 nucleotides line up with TRBD1. This CDR3 region has 16 residues. Germline-derived CDR1 and CDR2 are LNHDA and SQIVND (reference sequence). V lost 6 bases and J lost 1; bases outside the gene matches: 7. Filled out from reference TRBV19 and TRBJ1-5, the complete variable domain reads DGGITQSPKYLFRKEGQNVTLSCEQNLNHDAMYWYRQDPGQGLRLIYYSQIVNDFQKGDIAEGYSVSREKKESFPLTVTSAQKNPTAFYLCASRPKGQGSNQPQHFGDGTRLSIL.

This clone has more than one count but fewer than ten. The V call is TRBV6-5, the J call TRBJ1-2; tentative D call: TRBD1 (5 bases). Germline assignment: CDR1 MNHEY and CDR2 SVGAGI. The CDR3 is 16 amino acids. V was clipped by 3 bases and J by 2 bases, with 16 bases between them. CDR3: CASSYYGTSGNYGYTF. The CDR3 DNA reads as TGTGCCAGCAGTTATTACGGGACTTCGGGGAACTATGGCTACACCTTC.

The rearrangement links TRBV27 to TRBJ2-1; 8 bases align to TRBD1. Germline V lookup: CDR1 MNHEY, CDR2 SMNVEV (reference sequence). V lost 9 bases and J lost 3; bases outside the gene matches: 4. This CDR3 has 13 amino acids. Written as DNA, the CDR3 is TGTGCCAGTCTGGGGACAGGCTACAATGAGCAGTTCTTC. As protein: CASLGTGYNEQFF.

This chain links TRBV28 with TRBJ1-1; D is uncertain. The CDR3 length is 13 residues. Trimming removed 6 bases from V and 6 bases from J, with 14 bases in between. CDR1 and CDR2 from the germline V gene are MDHEN and SYDVKM. The CDR3 nucleotides read TGTGCCAGCAGCACGACCCGGGAGGCTGAAGCTTTCTTT. Translating gives CASSTTREAEAFF.

The genes are TRBV5-1 and TRBJ1-1; 10 nucleotides agree with TRBD1. V shed 4 bases and J 5 bases; nucleotides not matched to a gene: 11. The CDR3 spans 16 residues. CDR1 SGHRS and CDR2 YFSETQ come from the germline V gene. For the CDR3, the DNA is TGCGCCAGCAGCGGAGACAGGGGGCAAGGAACTACTGAAGCTTTCTTT. Amino acids: CASSGDRGQGTTEAFF.

The chain recombines TRBV5-1 with TRBJ1-1; D remains unclear. The CDR3 covers 14 residues. V was pared by 1 base and J by 2 bases, with 9 bases between. Germline lookup yields CDR1 SGHRS and CDR2 YFSETQ. CDR3 sequence (DNA): TGCGCCAGCAGCTTGAACGCAGAAAACACTGAAGCTTTCTTT. Translated: CASSLNAENTEAFF.